The clone carrying this TCR beta chain was seen a few times. Its antigen is not identified. TCRdb reprocessed the 5' RACE reads via MiXCR and lists one record per CDR3 protein. The sample consists of hundreds of thousands of distinct CDR3 sequences, roughly 15% of them appearing once. The data derive from a study of T-cell memory formation after mild COVID-19. On the study more broadly: Clustering of TCRs was largely donor specific.

Study conclusions and caveats: That cross-reactive memory joined was suggested by some responding clones appearing in pre-infection memory.

CDR3 length: 13 amino acids. The germline V gene has CDR1 MNHEY and CDR2 SVGAGI. V gave up 5 bases and J gave up 3 bases, with 10 bases separating them. The receptor's source is a man aged 18 to 30 who had mild COVID-19 (a few samples of this study predate the infection). Cell type and time point are not known. The J gene is TRBJ1-1, the V gene TRBV6-5; D possibly corresponds to TRBD1 (5 bases). Sequenced material: PBMCs or a T cell subset sorted from them (not recorded which). As DNA, the CDR3 is TGTGCCAGCAGTCAGGGAGTAGACACTGAAGCTTTCTTT. Amino acids: CASSQGVDTEAFF.